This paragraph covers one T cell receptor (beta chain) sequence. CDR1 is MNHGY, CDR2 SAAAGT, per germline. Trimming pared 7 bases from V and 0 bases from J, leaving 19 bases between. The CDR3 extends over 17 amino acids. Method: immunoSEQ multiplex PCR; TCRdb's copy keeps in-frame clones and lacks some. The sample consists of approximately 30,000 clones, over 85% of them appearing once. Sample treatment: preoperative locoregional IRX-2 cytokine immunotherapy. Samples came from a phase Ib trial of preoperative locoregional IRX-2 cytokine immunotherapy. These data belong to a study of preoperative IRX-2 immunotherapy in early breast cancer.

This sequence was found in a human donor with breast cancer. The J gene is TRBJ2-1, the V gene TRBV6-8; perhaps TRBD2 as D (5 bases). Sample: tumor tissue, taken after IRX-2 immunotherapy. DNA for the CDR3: TGTGCCAGCACCCGACTCCTCGGGGTAAGCTCCTACAATGAGCAGTTCTTC. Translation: CASTRLLGVSSYNEQFF.